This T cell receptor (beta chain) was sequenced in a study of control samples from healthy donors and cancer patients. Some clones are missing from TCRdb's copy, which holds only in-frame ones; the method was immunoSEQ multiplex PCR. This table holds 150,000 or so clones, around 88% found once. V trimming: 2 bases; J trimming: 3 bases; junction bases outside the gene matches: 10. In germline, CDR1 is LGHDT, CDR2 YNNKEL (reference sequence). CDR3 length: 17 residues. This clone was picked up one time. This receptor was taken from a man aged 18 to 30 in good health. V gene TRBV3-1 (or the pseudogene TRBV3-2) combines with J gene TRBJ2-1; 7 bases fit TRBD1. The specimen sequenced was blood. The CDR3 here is CASSQPFKGAGYNEQFF. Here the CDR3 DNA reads TGTGCCAGCAGCCAACCATTCAAGGGGGCCGGCTACAATGAGCAGTTCTTC.